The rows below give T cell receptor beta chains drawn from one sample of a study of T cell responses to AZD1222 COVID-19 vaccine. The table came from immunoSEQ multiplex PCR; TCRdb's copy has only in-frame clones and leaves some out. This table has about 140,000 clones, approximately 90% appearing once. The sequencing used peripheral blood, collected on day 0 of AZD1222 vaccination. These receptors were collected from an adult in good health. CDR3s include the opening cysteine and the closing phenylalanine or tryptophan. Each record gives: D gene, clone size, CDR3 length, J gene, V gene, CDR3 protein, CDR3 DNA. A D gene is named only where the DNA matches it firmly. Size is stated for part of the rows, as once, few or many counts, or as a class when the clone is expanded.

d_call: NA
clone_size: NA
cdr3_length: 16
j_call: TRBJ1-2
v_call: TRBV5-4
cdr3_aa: CASSSGSDPGGYGYTF
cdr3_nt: TGTGCCAGCAGCTCCGGGTCAGACCCAGGTGGCTATGGCTACACCTTC

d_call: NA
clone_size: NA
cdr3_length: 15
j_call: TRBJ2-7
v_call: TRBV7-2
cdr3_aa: CASTLSSNQNYEQYF
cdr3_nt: TGTGCCAGCACTCTCTCTTCGAACCAAAACTACGAGCAGTACTTC

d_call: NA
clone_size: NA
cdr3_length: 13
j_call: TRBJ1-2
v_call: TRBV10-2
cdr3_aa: CASSADSFYGYTF
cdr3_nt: TGCGCCAGCAGTGCGGACAGCTTCTATGGCTACACCTTC

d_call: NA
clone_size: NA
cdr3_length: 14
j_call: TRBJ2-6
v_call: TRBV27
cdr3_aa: CASAQPSGANVLTF
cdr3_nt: TGTGCCAGCGCACAACCCTCTGGGGCCAACGTCCTGACTTTC

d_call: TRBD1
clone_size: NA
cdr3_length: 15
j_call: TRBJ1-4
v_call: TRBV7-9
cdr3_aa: CASSLARAGGEKLFF
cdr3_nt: TGTGCCAGCAGCTTAGCTAGGGCAGGGGGTGAAAAACTGTTTTTT

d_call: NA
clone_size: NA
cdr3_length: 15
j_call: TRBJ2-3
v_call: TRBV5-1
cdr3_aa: CASSLWGGSTDTQYF
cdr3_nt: TGCGCCAGCAGCTTGTGGGGCGGGAGCACAGATACGCAGTATTTT

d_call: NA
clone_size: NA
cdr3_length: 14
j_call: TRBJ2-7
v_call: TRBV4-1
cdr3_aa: CASSRLAVSYEQYF
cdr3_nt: TGCGCCAGCAGCCGTTTAGCTGTCTCCTACGAGCAGTACTTC

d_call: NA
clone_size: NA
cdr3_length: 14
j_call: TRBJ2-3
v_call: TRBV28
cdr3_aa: CASSLRGATDTQYF
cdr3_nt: TGTGCCAGCAGTTTAAGGGGAGCCACAGATACGCAGTATTTT

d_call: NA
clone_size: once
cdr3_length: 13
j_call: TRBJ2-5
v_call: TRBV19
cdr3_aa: CASSRGFQETQYF
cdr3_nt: TGTGCCAGTAGTCGGGGCTTTCAAGAGACCCAGTACTTC

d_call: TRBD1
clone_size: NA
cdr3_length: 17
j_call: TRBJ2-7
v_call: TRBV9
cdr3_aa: CASSAPGTGGTSHEQYF
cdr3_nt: TGTGCCAGCAGCGCCCCCGGGACAGGGGGTACCTCCCACGAGCAGTACTTC

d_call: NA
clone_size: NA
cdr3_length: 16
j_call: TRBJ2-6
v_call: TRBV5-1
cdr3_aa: CASSLDTPSGANVLTF
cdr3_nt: TGCGCCAGCAGCTTGGACACCCCCTCTGGGGCCAACGTCCTGACTTTC

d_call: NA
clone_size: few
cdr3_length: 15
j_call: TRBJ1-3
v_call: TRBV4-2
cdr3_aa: CASTIAGGQGNTIYF
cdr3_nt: TGTGCCAGCACCATCGCCGGGGGCCAGGGAAACACCATATATTTT

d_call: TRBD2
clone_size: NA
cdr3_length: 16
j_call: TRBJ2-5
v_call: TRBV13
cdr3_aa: CASSLGTGGLGETQYF
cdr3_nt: TGTGCCAGCAGCTTAGGTACGGGAGGGCTGGGAGAGACCCAGTACTTC

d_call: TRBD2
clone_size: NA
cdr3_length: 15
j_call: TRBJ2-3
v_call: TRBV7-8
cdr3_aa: CASSPPGREGDTQYF
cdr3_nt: TGTGCCAGCAGCCCCCCGGGGCGGGAGGGGGATACGCAGTATTTT

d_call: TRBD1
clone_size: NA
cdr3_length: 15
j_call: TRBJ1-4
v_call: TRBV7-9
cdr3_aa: CASSPRDRGREKLFF
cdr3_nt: TGTGCCAGCAGCCCCCGGGACAGGGGGCGAGAAAAACTGTTTTTT

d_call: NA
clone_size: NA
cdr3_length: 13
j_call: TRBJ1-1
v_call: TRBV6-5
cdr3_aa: CASSYGWKTEAFF
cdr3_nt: TGTGCCAGCAGTTATGGGTGGAAGACTGAAGCTTTCTTT

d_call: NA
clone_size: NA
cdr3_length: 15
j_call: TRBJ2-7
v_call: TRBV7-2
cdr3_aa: CASSPLWGFSYEQYF
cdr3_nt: TGTGCCAGCAGCCCCCTTTGGGGATTCTCCTACGAGCAGTACTTC

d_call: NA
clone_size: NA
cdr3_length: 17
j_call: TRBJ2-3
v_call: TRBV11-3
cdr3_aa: CASSSLEQGSPRDTQYF
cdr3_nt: TGTGCCAGCAGCTCCCTGGAGCAGGGATCCCCTCGGGATACGCAGTATTTT

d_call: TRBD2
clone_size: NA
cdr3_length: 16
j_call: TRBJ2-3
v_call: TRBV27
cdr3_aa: CASSSQREFMTDTQYF
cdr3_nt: TGTGCCAGCAGTTCCCAGCGGGAGTTTATGACAGATACGCAGTATTTT

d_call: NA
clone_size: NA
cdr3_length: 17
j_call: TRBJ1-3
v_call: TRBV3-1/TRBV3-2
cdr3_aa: CASSQDTGTGSGNTIYF
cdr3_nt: TGTGCCAGCAGCCAAGATACGGGAACCGGGTCTGGAAACACCATATATTTT

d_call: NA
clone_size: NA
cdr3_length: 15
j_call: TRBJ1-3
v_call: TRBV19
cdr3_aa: CASSTGQFSGNTIYF
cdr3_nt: TGTGCCAGTAGTACCGGACAGTTCTCTGGAAACACCATATATTTT